One sample yielded the 7 T cell receptor beta chains listed below, sequenced in a study of T cell clonotyping in hematopoietic cell transplantation. The table came from immunoSEQ multiplex PCR; TCRdb's copy has only in-frame clones and leaves some out. Among thousands of clones listed, 80% were seen once. Time point specified: recipient sample about 28 days before transplant, after cytoreduction. The sequencing used peripheral blood mononuclear cells, collected before stem cell transplant. The source of these receptors is a woman aged 45 to 65 with acute myeloid leukemia. Some clones in this sample may be carry-over from other donors' samples.

The chain couples TRBV2 to TRBJ2-7; D may be TRBD1 (6 bases). CDR3 length: 14 amino acids. V shed 7 bases and J shed 6 bases, with 19 bases lying between them. The germline CDR1 and CDR2 sequences are SNHLY and FYNNEI. The DNA of the CDR3 is TGTGCCAGCACTCCTACTCCGGGACAAGGCGAGCAGTACTTC. Amino acids: CASTPTPGQGEQYF.

The rearrangement links TRBV28 to TRBJ1-1; D gene ambiguous. Germline CDR1 reads MDHEN; CDR2 reads SYDVKM. CDR3 length: 15 amino acids. V was clipped by 4 bases and J by 0 bases, with 12 bases between them. The CDR3 loop reads CASSYAGYVNTEAFF. CDR3 sequence (DNA): TGTGCCAGCAGTTATGCGGGGTATGTGAACACTGAAGCTTTCTTT.

V gene TRBV11-1 combines with J gene TRBJ2-2; no clear D. Germline values: CDR1 SGHAT, CDR2 FQDESV (reference sequence). The CDR3 runs to 13 residues. V was cut by 5 bases and J by 5 bases, with 9 bases left in between. The CDR3 region is CASSGRQTGELFF. The CDR3 DNA reads TGTGCCAGCAGCGGGCGGCAAACCGGGGAGCTGTTTTTT.

A few counts support this clone. This chain joins TRBV28 and TRBJ1-4, with 8 nucleotides matching TRBD1. Germline-derived CDR1 and CDR2 are MDHEN and SYDVKM. The CDR3 has 16 amino acids. Losses at the gene ends were 5 bases for V and 8 bases for J; bases not matched to a gene: 13. For the CDR3, the DNA is TGTGCCAGCAGTGATACTCAGGGGGCGCGAGGGGAAAAACTGTTTTTT. It specifies CASSDTQGARGEKLFF.

The J gene is TRBJ1-1, the V gene TRBV6-6, with 9 positions matching TRBD1. Germline CDR1 and CDR2: MNHNY and SVGAGI (reference sequence). The V and J ends lost 4 bases and 4 bases, in that order; junction bases with no gene match: 7. CDR3 length: 15 amino acids. The CDR3 here is CASSSRDRAGTEAFF. CDR3 bases: TGTGCCAGCAGTTCCCGGGACAGGGCTGGCACTGAAGCTTTCTTT.

This chain uses TRBV6-5 with TRBJ2-1; D not resolved. The V and J ends lost 6 bases and 3 bases respectively, with 9 bases between them. The germline gives CDR1 MNHEY, CDR2 SVGAGI. This CDR3 spans 13 amino acids. Written as DNA, the CDR3 is TGTGCCAGCAGCCCCCGGGTCTACAATGAGCAGTTCTTC. It encodes CASSPRVYNEQFF.

This chain links TRBV27 with TRBJ1-5; D might be TRBD1 (5 bases). V was pared by 10 bases and J by 10 bases, with 29 bases between. The CDR3 loop spans 16 amino acids. Per the germline V gene, CDR1 is MNHEY and CDR2 is SMNVEV (reference sequence). The CDR3 is CANEPKGVYEDPPQHF. The CDR3 coding sequence is TGTGCCAACGAACCCAAAGGGGTATATGAAGACCCTCCCCAGCATTTT.